This record covers a single T cell receptor (beta chain). In the original workflow: Quantification of nucleated cells was approximated via reference gene primer amplification. Some clones are missing from TCRdb's copy, which holds only in-frame ones; the method was immunoSEQ multiplex PCR. The V and J calls and clone size come from that table; D and trimming were worked out from the DNA. The profile shows 160,000 or so clones, roughly 87% of them singletons. Germline V gene sequence: CDR1 GTSNPN, CDR2 SVGIG (reference sequence). The length of the CDR3 is 15 residues. J was trimmed by 0 bases and V by 1 base; bases with no gene match: 4. This sample stems from a study of blood T cell repertoires in COVID-19. Across the study: Acute-phase and convalescent COVID-19 samples originated in the United States, Italy and Spain. PBMCs, B-cell-depleted T cells, or T cells were the source of the cDNA or gDNA that made up the material.

This chain joins TRBV30 and TRBJ2-3; 7 positions agree with TRBD1. The receptor's source is a woman between 65 and 79 years old with acute or convalescent COVID-19. Sample: peripheral blood. In DNA form, the CDR3 reads TGTGCCTGGAGTGAGACAGGGAGAAGCACAGATACGCAGTATTTT. It is translated as CAWSETGRSTDTQYF. Full variable domain (rest looked up from reference TRBV30 and TRBJ2-3): SQTIHQWPATLVQPVGSPLSLECTVEGTSNPNLYWYRQAAGRGLQLLFYSVGIGQISSEVPQNLSASRPQDRQFILSSKKLLLSDSGFYLCAWSETGRSTDTQYFGPGTRLTVL.